The 24 T cell receptor beta chains below come from one sample, sequenced in a study of T cells in Graves' hyperthyroidism and ophthalmopathy. From RNA transcripts, TCR beta CDR3 regions were amplified. The TCR CDR3 was amplified in a first-round RT-PCR using the HTBI primer set. MiXCR, applied by TCRdb to the multiplex PCR reads, yields one record per CDR3 protein. The sample holds more than 350,000 distinct CDR3 sequences, about a sixth seen once. The sequenced sample was blood. These receptors all come from a young woman with Graves' hyperthyroidism that later progressed to Graves' ophthalmopathy.

This clonotype was observed a handful of times. The chain couples TRBV20-1 to TRBJ2-3; the match to TRBD2 covers 14 bases. Unmatched junction bases numbered 11, after V lost 4 bases and J lost 2 bases. The CDR3 has 18 amino acids. Germline V gene data show CDR1 as DFQATT and CDR2 as SNEGSKA (reference sequence). The DNA of the CDR3 is TGCAGTGCTATGGCCGGGACTAGCGGGAGCGGGCCCACAGATACGCAGTATTTT. Amino acids: CSAMAGTSGSGPTDTQYF.

This clonotype was recorded at least ten times. This chain joins TRBV19 and TRBJ1-1; tentative D call: TRBD1 (6 bases). V shed 5 bases and J shed 7 bases, with 14 bases lying between them. CDR1 is LNHDA, CDR2 SQIVND, per germline (reference sequence). The CDR3 consists of 13 residues. CDR3 nucleotide sequence: TGTGCCAGTAGTTACAGGGAAGAGGTTGAAGCTTTCTTT. Amino acid sequence: CASSYREEVEAFF.

V and J are TRBV29-1 and TRBJ2-2; the D gene could be TRBD1 or TRBD2 (5 bases each). V was pared by 7 bases and J by 4 bases, with 10 bases between. The CDR3 spans 12 residues. Germline CDR1 reads SQVTM; CDR2 reads ANQGSEA. The CDR3 region has the DNA TGCAGCGCTCGGGACCGCACCGGGGAGCTGTTTTTT. Translating gives CSARDRTGELFF.

V usage is TRBV6-1 and J usage is TRBJ2-1; tentative D call: TRBD1 (5 bases). The CDR3 is 15 residues long. In germline, CDR1 is MNHNS, CDR2 SASEGT. Between the trimmed V and J ends, which lost 7 bases and 0 bases, there was a span of 13 bases. CDR3 nucleotides: TGTGCCAGCACCATAGGGGCAGGCTCCTACAATGAGCAGTTCTTC. Its protein product is CASTIGAGSYNEQFF.

The sample holds many counts of this clonotype. This rearrangement joins TRBV18 to TRBJ2-3, with D hard to call. From germline, CDR1 is KGHSH and CDR2 LQKENI. The V end was cut by 6 bases, the J end by 2 bases, with 15 bases between. The CDR3 consists of 15 residues. The CDR3 protein is CASSPLDKTTDTQYF. CDR3 DNA: TGTGCCAGCTCGCCATTAGACAAGACCACAGATACGCAGTATTTT. Drawing the rest from reference TRBV18 and TRBJ2-3, the complete variable domain is NAGVMQNPRHLVRRRGQEARLRCSPMKGHSHVYWYRQLPEEGLKFMVYLQKENIIDESGMPKERFSAEFPKEGPSILRIQQVVRGDSAAYFCASSPLDKTTDTQYFGPGTRLTVL.

In its sample, this clonotype was seen many times. CDR3 bases: TGTGCCAGCAGTTACGTGCCGACTATGAACACTGAAGCTTTCTTT. This gives the protein CASSYVPTMNTEAFF. The rearrangement links TRBV2 to TRBJ1-1, with no clear D. Germline assignment: CDR1 SNHLY and CDR2 FYNNEI. V was cut by 5 bases and J by 0 bases, with 13 bases left in between. The CDR3 is 15 residues long.

This clonotype was recorded at least ten times. The chain has TRBV28 and TRBJ2-5; D not certain. The germline V gene encodes CDR1 MDHEN and CDR2 SYDVKM. This CDR3 is built from 14 residues. Deletions cut 5 bases from V and 0 bases from J, with 10 bases between. CDR3 protein: CASSGPVNQETQYF. The CDR3 nucleotides read TGTGCCAGCAGTGGCCCGGTGAACCAAGAGACCCAGTACTTC.

The chain carries TRBV19 and TRBJ1-1; D might be TRBD1 (6 bases). V lost 2 bases to trimming and J lost 6 bases, with 10 bases between them. The CDR3 loop spans 13 amino acids. CDR1 LNHDA and CDR2 SQIVND come from the germline V gene (reference sequence). The CDR3: CASSIQGPAEAFF. The CDR3 DNA sequence: TGTGCCAGTAGTATACAGGGGCCGGCTGAAGCTTTCTTT.

In this sample, this clonotype turned up many times. The rearrangement joins TRBV27 to TRBJ2-7; D not certain. Germline V lookup: CDR1 MNHEY, CDR2 SMNVEV (reference sequence). CDR3 size: 12 residues. With 10 bases removed from V and 6 bases from J, the gap between germline ends came to 16 bases. CDR3 in DNA: TGTGCCACCACGGCCTGGTCCGGCGAGCAGTACTTC. As protein: CATTAWSGEQYF.

This clonotype appeared many times. The rearrangement joins TRBV28 to TRBJ1-6, with TRBD1 matching 8 bases. This CDR3 spans 17 amino acids. CDR1 is MDHEN and CDR2 is SYDVKM in the germline V gene. V shed 6 bases and J 7 bases; nucleotides not matched to a gene: 14. The CDR3 loop is CASRSPPGTGQNSPLHF. DNA for the CDR3: TGTGCCAGCAGGTCTCCACCCGGGACAGGTCAAAATTCACCCCTCCACTTT.

The chain combines TRBV5-1 with TRBJ2-5, with D hard to call. V lost 1 base to trimming and J lost 3 bases, with 7 bases between them. Germline V CDR1 and CDR2: SGHRS, YFSETQ. The CDR3 covers 13 residues. CDR3 region: CASSLNGKETQYF. The DNA for the CDR3 is TGCGCCAGCAGCTTGAACGGAAAAGAGACCCAGTACTTC.

In this sample, this clonotype turned up many times. The rearrangement links TRBV3-1 to TRBJ1-2; perhaps TRBD1 as D (5 bases). V was trimmed by 1 base and J by 6 bases, leaving 9 bases between them. The CDR3 has 13 amino acids. CDR1 is LGHDT, CDR2 YNNKEL, per germline (reference sequence). This chain's CDR3 is CASSQGLGDGYTF. The CDR3 region has the DNA TGTGCCAGCAGCCAAGGATTGGGGGATGGCTACACCTTC.

The gene calls are TRBV4-1 and TRBJ2-1; D unresolved. The germline V gene has CDR1 MGHRA and CDR2 YSYEKL. V was shortened by 1 base and J by 0 bases, with 13 bases between the two germline ends. The CDR3 runs to 17 residues. CDR3 in DNA: TGCGCCAGCAGCCAAGGTCCGGCGCCAAGCTCCTACAATGAGCAGTTCTTC. It is translated as CASSQGPAPSSYNEQFF.

The table lists this clonotype with a few counts. The V gene is TRBV29-1, the J gene TRBJ1-1; 11 bases map to TRBD1. CDR3 length: 13 residues. V lost 7 bases and J lost 1; bases outside the gene matches: 2. Germline lookup yields CDR1 SQVTM and CDR2 ANQGSEA. The CDR3 sequence is CSGGQGGNTEAFF. The CDR3, as DNA: TGCAGCGGGGGACAGGGGGGGAACACTGAAGCTTTCTTT.

Only a few counts were recorded for this clonotype. V usage is TRBV6-1 and J usage is TRBJ2-2, with a possible D match to TRBD2 (6 bases). V lost 7 bases and J 2 bases, leaving 11 bases between the germline ends. This CDR3 spans 14 amino acids. In germline, CDR1 is MNHNS, CDR2 SASEGT. The CDR3 sequence is CASNSGVNTGELFF. CDR3 nucleotides: TGTGCCAGCAATAGCGGTGTTAACACCGGGGAGCTGTTTTTT.

With respect to this clonotype: Mismatch with germline at one junction end may stem from a read error. The V call is TRBV4-2, the J call TRBJ2-7; no definite D call. The CDR3 length is 15 residues. Germline CDR1 and CDR2: LGHNA and YNFKEQ. CDR3 sequence reads: CASSQDEGGSCEQYF. CDR3 DNA sequence: TGTGCCAGCAGCCAAGATGAAGGTGGTTCCTGCGAGCAGTACTTC.

This clonotype turned up a few times. This chain joins TRBV4-1 and TRBJ1-6, with 8 bases aligning to TRBD1. CDR1 is MGHRA, CDR2 YSYEKL, per germline. The CDR3 covers 17 residues. After removal of 0 bases from V and 9 bases from J, the junction contained 10 bases not matched to a gene. CDR3 amino acids: CASSQDLQGAGSSPLHF. In nucleotides, the CDR3 is TGCGCCAGCAGCCAAGATCTTCAGGGGGCTGGTAGTTCACCCCTCCACTTT.

In its sample, this clonotype was seen many times. The rearrangement uses TRBV6-5 and TRBJ1-6; D gene uncertain. Germline loops: CDR1 MNHEY, CDR2 SVGAGI. V lost 1 base and J lost 7, with 5 bases in between. This CDR3 spans 13 amino acids. The CDR3 loop is CASSYFGNSPLHF. The DNA of the CDR3 is TGTGCCAGCAGTTACTTCGGGAATTCACCCCTCCACTTT.

Many counts were recorded for this clonotype. The chain uses TRBV5-1 and TRBJ2-1; 8 nucleotides match TRBD1. CDR3 size: 15 residues. V dropped 5 bases and J dropped 2; count of bases not matched to a gene: 6. From germline, CDR1 is SGHRS and CDR2 YFSETQ. The CDR3: CASRTDRGPYNEQFF. The CDR3 DNA reads as TGCGCCAGCAGAACTGACAGGGGACCCTACAATGAGCAGTTCTTC.

This clonotype has a count of ten or more. The chain links TRBV2 to TRBJ2-7; TRBD1 aligns across 10 bases. Germline lookup yields CDR1 SNHLY and CDR2 FYNNEI. The CDR3 consists of 14 residues. V shed 8 bases and J 4 bases; nucleotides not matched to a gene: 8. For the CDR3, the DNA is TGTGCCAGCCGCCGGGACAGGGGAAGGTACGAGCAGTACTTC. Translated, it gives CASRRDRGRYEQYF.

This clonotype was seen ten or more times. The V call is TRBV30, the J call TRBJ2-7; perhaps TRBD2 as D (5 bases). V lost 0 bases and J 6 bases, leaving 6 bases between the germline ends. CDR3 size: 11 residues. Per the germline V gene, CDR1 is GTSNPN and CDR2 is SVGIG (reference sequence). The CDR3 reads CAWSVRGEQYF. The CDR3 coding sequence is TGTGCCTGGAGTGTACGGGGCGAGCAGTACTTC.

This clonotype was counted many times. This sequence joins TRBV29-1 and TRBJ2-5; 7 nucleotides line up with TRBD2. J lost 5 bases, V lost 6 bases, and 18 bases had no gene match. The germline gives CDR1 SQVTM, CDR2 ANQGSEA. CDR3 length: 16 amino acids. In nucleotides, the CDR3 is TGCAGCGTCGAGTTCGGTTTTGCGGGGGAGCATGAGACCCAGTACTTC. Protein: CSVEFGFAGEHETQYF.

The rearrangement joins TRBV28 to TRBJ2-2, with a weak D call TRBD1 (6 bases). Trimming cost V 3 bases and J 2 bases, with 7 bases left between them. The CDR3 totals 14 residues. Looked up from germline, CDR1 is MDHEN and CDR2 is SYDVKM. CDR3 in amino acids: CASSFRGNTGELFF. The CDR3 DNA is TGTGCCAGCAGTTTCAGGGGTAACACCGGGGAGCTGTTTTTT.

The genes are TRBV27 and TRBJ2-3; no clear D. Germline CDR1 is MNHEY and CDR2 is SMNVEV (reference sequence). V dropped 6 bases and J dropped 0 bases, with 10 bases sitting between them. The CDR3 loop spans 14 amino acids. The CDR3: CASSLRFSTDTQYF. CDR3 DNA sequence: TGTGCCAGCAGCTTACGATTTAGCACAGATACGCAGTATTTT.